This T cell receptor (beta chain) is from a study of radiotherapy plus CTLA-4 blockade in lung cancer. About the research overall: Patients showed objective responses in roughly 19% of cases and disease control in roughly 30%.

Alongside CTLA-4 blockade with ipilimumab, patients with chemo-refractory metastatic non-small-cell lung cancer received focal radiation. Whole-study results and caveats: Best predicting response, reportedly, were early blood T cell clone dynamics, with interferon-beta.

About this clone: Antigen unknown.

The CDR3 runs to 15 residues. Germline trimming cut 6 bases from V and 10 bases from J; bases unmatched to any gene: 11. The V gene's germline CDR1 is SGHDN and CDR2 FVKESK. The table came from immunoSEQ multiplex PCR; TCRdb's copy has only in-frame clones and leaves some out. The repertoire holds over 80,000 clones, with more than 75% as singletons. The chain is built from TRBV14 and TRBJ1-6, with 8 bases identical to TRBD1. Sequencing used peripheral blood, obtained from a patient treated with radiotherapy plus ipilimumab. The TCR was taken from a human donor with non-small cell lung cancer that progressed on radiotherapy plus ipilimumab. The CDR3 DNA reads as TGTGCCAGCAGACATGACAGGGGCGCAGGCTCACCCCTCCACTTT. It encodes CASRHDRGAGSPLHF.